A single sample is the source of the 22 T cell receptor beta chains below, sequenced in a study of blood T cell repertoires in COVID-19. Here immunoSEQ multiplex PCR was the method, and the copy in TCRdb shows in-frame clones only, minus some. The data show around 300,000 clones, with roughly 90% seen just once and 3% held by the top ten. Sequencing was done on a sample of peripheral blood. Receptors originate from a woman aged 25 to 39 with active or convalescent COVID-19.

The chain employs TRBV28 and TRBJ1-1, with 8 bases matching TRBD1. The J segment lost 0 bases and the V segment lost 7 bases, leaving 7 bases of the junction unmatched. Germline V gives CDR1 MDHEN, CDR2 SYDVKM. The length of the CDR3 is 15 residues. CDR3: CASTNPGGLNTEAFF. CDR3 DNA: TGTGCCAGCACCAATCCAGGGGGCTTGAACACTGAAGCTTTCTTT.

This sequence joins TRBV13 and TRBJ1-1; D not certain. V shed 0 bases and J shed 3 bases, with 2 bases lying between them. CDR3 length: 12 residues. Germline-derived CDR1 and CDR2 are PRHDT and FYEKMQ (reference sequence). The chain's CDR3 is CASSLGDTEAFF. CDR3 DNA sequence: TGTGCCAGCAGCTTAGGCGACACTGAAGCTTTCTTT. The complete variable domain, with remaining parts taken from reference TRBV13 and TRBJ1-1, reads AAGVIQSPRHLIKEKRETATLKCYPIPRHDTVYWYQQGPGQDPQFLISFYEKMQSDKGSIPDRFSAQQFSDYHSELNMSSLELGDSALYFCASSLGDTEAFFGQGTRLTVV.

The chain is built from TRBV18 and TRBJ1-2, with D possibly matching TRBD1 (5 bases). Germline CDR1 and CDR2: KGHSH and LQKENI. Trimming shortened V by 3 bases and J by 2 bases, and 16 bases separated the two germline ends. CDR3 size: 16 residues. The DNA for the CDR3 is TGTGCCAGCTCACCCGTAACTGGGGGAGGGAACTATGGCTACACCTTC. Translating gives CASSPVTGGGNYGYTF. Full variable domain (rest looked up from reference TRBV18 and TRBJ1-2): NAGVMQNPRHLVRRRGQEARLRCSPMKGHSHVYWYRQLPEEGLKFMVYLQKENIIDESGMPKERFSAEFPKEGPSILRIQQVVRGDSAAYFCASSPVTGGGNYGYTFGSGTRLTVV.

The CDR3 loop reads CASSYSGGTTMNTEAFF. CDR3 nucleotides: TGTGCCAGCAGTTACTCGGGGGGGACGACAATGAACACTGAAGCTTTCTTT. The gene calls are TRBV6-2 or TRBV6-3 and TRBJ1-1, with D possibly TRBD1 on 5 matching bases. Between the trimmed V and J ends, which lost 0 bases and 0 bases, there was a span of 14 bases. Per germline, CDR1 MNHEY and CDR2 SVGEGT. The CDR3 length is 17 residues.

V gene TRBV4-3 combines with J gene TRBJ1-1, with 9 bases matching TRBD1. CDR3 length equals 15 residues. Germline trimming cut 0 bases from V and 10 bases from J; bases unmatched to any gene: 9. The germline V gene has CDR1 LGHNA and CDR2 YSLEER. The CDR3 sequence is CASSQDRAGQGSAFF. CDR3 DNA: TGCGCCAGCAGCCAAGATCGGGCGGGACAGGGTTCAGCTTTCTTT.

This chain uses TRBV2 with TRBJ2-3, with 8 bases matching TRBD2. Germline V CDR1 and CDR2: SNHLY, FYNNEI. With V trimmed by 6 bases and J by 7 bases, 12 bases remained unmatched. CDR3 length: 15 amino acids. This CDR3 is CASSTGLGLLYTQYF. As DNA, the CDR3 is TGTGCCAGCAGCACGGGACTAGGACTTCTGTATACGCAGTATTTT.

The chain couples TRBV5-6 to TRBJ1-6, with a weak D call TRBD1 (6 bases). CDR1 is SGHDT, CDR2 YYEEEE, per germline. The CDR3 loop spans 15 amino acids. Trimming left V 3 bases short and J 9 bases short, with 16 bases between. The DNA of the CDR3 is TGTGCCAGCAGCTGGGAGGGGGGAGAGGTTTCACCCCTCCACTTT. Encoded protein: CASSWEGGEVSPLHF.

V is TRBV29-1 and J is TRBJ2-7, with D perhaps TRBD2 (5 bases). The CDR3 totals 12 residues. Germline assignment: CDR1 SQVTM and CDR2 ANQGSEA. V was trimmed by 6 bases and J by 4 bases, leaving 13 bases between them. CDR3 in DNA: TGCAGCGTACGGAGGACGGGGTACGAGCAGTACTTC. Its translation: CSVRRTGYEQYF.

This clone appeared a single time. V gene TRBV7-2 combines with J gene TRBJ1-5; D not certain. The V end lost 5 bases, the J end lost 4 bases, and 12 bases lay between the germline ends. The CDR3 totals 14 residues. Germline V gene sequence: CDR1 SGHTA, CDR2 FQGNSA. In DNA form, the CDR3 reads TGTGCCAGCAGCCCGATGACCGGGAATCAGCCCCAGCATTTT. This sequence encodes CASSPMTGNQPQHF. Combining the CDR3 with reference TRBV7-2 and TRBJ1-5 gives the whole variable domain GAGVSQSPSNKVTEKGKDVELRCDPISGHTALYWYRQSLGQGLEFLIYFQGNSAPDKSGLPSDRFSAERTGGSVSTLTIQRTQQEDSAVYLCASSPMTGNQPQHFGDGTRLSIL.

This clone was found a few times. DNA of the CDR3: TGTGCCAGCAGTTATCTAGTGAACACTGAAGCTTTCTTT. It is translated as CASSYLVNTEAFF. V usage is TRBV6-2 or TRBV6-3 and J usage is TRBJ1-1; D uncertain. The CDR3 covers 13 residues. V was clipped by 3 bases and J by 0 bases, with 5 bases between them. Germline V gene data show CDR1 as MNHEY and CDR2 as SVGEGT.

This clone has only a few counts. V gene TRBV6-2 or TRBV6-3 combines with J gene TRBJ2-1; tentatively, D is TRBD2 (5 bases). CDR1 MNHEY and CDR2 SVGEGT come from the germline V gene. This CDR3 is built from 17 residues. Trimming left V 2 bases short and J 3 bases short, with 17 bases between. CDR3 amino acids: CASSYPGELYFYNEQFF. The CDR3 coding sequence is TGTGCCAGCAGTTACCCCGGGGAGCTGTACTTCTACAATGAGCAGTTCTTC.

This chain joins TRBV14 and TRBJ1-2; a possible D gene is TRBD1 (5 bases). Germline V gene lookup returns CDR1 SGHDN and CDR2 FVKESK. The CDR3 extends over 15 amino acids. V lost 0 bases and J lost 1, with 9 bases in between. CDR3 loop: CASSQDWGDNYGYTF. In DNA, the CDR3 is TGTGCCAGCAGCCAAGATTGGGGGGATAACTATGGCTACACCTTC.

The chain employs TRBV2 and TRBJ1-5; 7 bases line up with TRBD1. Germline V CDR1 and CDR2: SNHLY, FYNNEI. This CDR3 has 14 residues. V lost 5 bases to trimming and J lost 1 base; unmatched junction nucleotides: 2. Here the CDR3 reads CASSPGQSNQPQHF. The CDR3 nucleotides read TGTGCCAGCAGTCCGGGACAGAGCAATCAGCCCCAGCATTTT.

The chain joins TRBV20-1 to TRBJ2-3; 11 nucleotides line up with TRBD2. Trimming took 3 bases from V and 2 from J; bases not matched to a gene: 1. The CDR3 is 14 residues long. Germline V CDR1 and CDR2: DFQATT, SNEGSKA (reference sequence). The CDR3 loop is CSASSGGATDTQYF. The CDR3 region has the DNA TGCAGTGCTAGTAGCGGGGGGGCCACAGATACGCAGTATTTT.

This sequence joins TRBV7-9 and TRBJ2-5; D not certain. Looked up from germline, CDR1 is SEHNR and CDR2 is FQNEAQ (reference sequence). The CDR3 runs 14 residues. The ends were cut back, 1 base at V and 2 bases at J, with 8 bases in the middle. CDR3 region: CASSLGAVQETQYF. CDR3 bases: TGTGCCAGCAGCTTAGGGGCAGTTCAAGAGACCCAGTACTTC. Using reference TRBV7-9 and TRBJ2-5 for the parts outside the CDR3, the full variable domain is DTGVSQNPRHKITKRGQNVTFRCDPISEHNRLYWYRQTLGQGPEFLTYFQNEAQLEKSRLLSDRFSAERPKGSFSTLEIQRTEQGDSAMYLCASSLGAVQETQYFGPGTRLLVL.

The chain recombines TRBV5-6 with TRBJ1-5; 8 nucleotides align to TRBD1. V gave up 3 bases and J gave up 0 bases; unmatched junction bases: 8. The length of the CDR3 is 17 residues. Germline CDR1 reads SGHDT; CDR2 reads YYEEEE. The CDR3 region is CASSSYRGGNSNQPQHF. CDR3 bases: TGTGCCAGCAGCTCGTACAGGGGGGGTAATAGCAATCAGCCCCAGCATTTT. Full variable domain (remainder filled in from reference TRBV5-6 and TRBJ1-5): DAGVTQSPTHLIKTRGQQVTLRCSPKSGHDTVSWYQQALGQGPQFIFQYYEEEERQRGNFPDRFSGHQFPNYSSELNVNALLLGDSALYLCASSSYRGGNSNQPQHFGDGTRLSIL.

The rearrangement links TRBV6-4 to TRBJ1-1; D may be TRBD1 (6 bases). Per the germline V gene, CDR1 is MRHNA and CDR2 is SNTAGT. The V gene lost 0 bases and the J gene lost 4 bases, with 12 bases spanning the gap. This CDR3 has 15 amino acids. The CDR3 coding sequence is TGTGCCAGCAGTGACTCGACGGACAGCCGCACTGAAGCTTTCTTT. Protein product: CASSDSTDSRTEAFF.

The genes are TRBV24-1 and TRBJ2-3; D possibly corresponds to TRBD1 (6 bases). Germline CDR1 KGHDR, CDR2 SFDVKD. The CDR3 has 17 residues. Trimming took off 4 bases at V and 1 base at J, with 17 bases between the two ends. The CDR3 here is CATSDRTRDTRTDTQYF. DNA of the CDR3: TGTGCCACCAGTGACCGCACCCGGGACACTCGCACAGATACGCAGTATTTT.

This rearrangement joins TRBV6-5 to TRBJ1-6; D possibly corresponds to TRBD1 (5 bases). With 6 bases removed from V and 11 bases from J, the gap between germline ends came to 17 bases. This CDR3 comprises 14 residues. Germline V gene sequence: CDR1 MNHEY, CDR2 SVGAGI. For the CDR3, the DNA is TGTGCCAGCAGAGCCGGAAACTCCAGGGCACCCCTCCACTTT. It specifies CASRAGNSRAPLHF.

The chain couples TRBV28 to TRBJ1-5; TRBD1 is a possible D gene (6 bases). Trimming stripped 3 bases from V and 5 bases from J, with 11 bases between. The CDR3 has 14 amino acids. In germline, CDR1 is MDHEN, CDR2 SYDVKM. CDR3 in DNA: TGTGCCAGCAGTTTGACAGGCCCCCATCAGCCCCAGCATTTT. It specifies CASSLTGPHQPQHF.

This clone was counted a single time. The chain carries TRBV9 and TRBJ2-7; 8 bases match TRBD1. V trimming: 0 bases; J trimming: 4 bases; junction bases outside the gene matches: 3. The CDR3 runs 14 residues. CDR1 and CDR2 from the germline V gene are SGDLS and YYNGEE. CDR3 nucleotide sequence: TGTGCCAGCAGCGTAGACAGGGGGTCTTACGAGCAGTACTTC. The encoded protein is CASSVDRGSYEQYF.

The chain recombines TRBV20-1 with TRBJ2-7; D is uncertain. Trimming took 3 bases from V and 3 from J, leaving 6 bases between them. Germline V gene data show CDR1 as DFQATT and CDR2 as SNEGSKA (reference sequence). The CDR3 runs 11 residues. The chain's CDR3 is CSASAVYEQYF. Here the CDR3 DNA reads TGCAGTGCTAGCGCAGTCTACGAGCAGTACTTC.